The 10 T cell receptor beta chains below all came from one sample that was sequenced in a study of T cells in Graves' hyperthyroidism and ophthalmopathy. It was RNA transcripts that yielded the amplified TCR beta CDR3 regions. The study used the HTBI primer set for a first-round RT-PCR of the TCR CDR3. TCRdb analysed the multiplex PCR reads with MiXCR anew, one entry per CDR3 protein. The table has about 300,000 distinct CDR3 sequences, 16% seen once. The sequenced sample consisted of blood. The source of these receptors is a man aged 25 to 40 with Graves' hyperthyroidism.

Ten or more counts support this clonotype. This could be a read error, since a much larger clone is one nucleotide away. CDR3: CASSLGDTSTDTQYF. CDR3 bases: TGTGCCAGCAGCTTAGGGGACACGAGCACAGATACGCAGTATTTT. This chain uses TRBV11-2 with TRBJ2-3, with D possibly TRBD1 on 6 matching bases. The CDR3 has 15 residues. Trimming cost V 1 base and J 0 bases, with 8 bases left between them. Per germline, CDR1 SGHAT and CDR2 FQNNGV. Filled out from reference TRBV11-2 and TRBJ2-3, the complete variable domain reads EAGVAQSPRYKIIEKRQSVAFWCNPISGHATLYWYQQILGQGPKLLIQFQNNGVVDDSQLPKDRFSAERLKGVDSTLKIQPAKLEDSAVYLCASSLGDTSTDTQYFGPGTRLTVL.

There are a few counts of this clonotype. J is TRBJ2-3 and V is TRBV12-5, with 12 bases aligning to TRBD1. The germline CDR1 and CDR2 sequences are LGHNT and FRNRAP. This CDR3 is built from 15 residues. The junction had 2 bases not matched to a gene; V was cut back by 5 bases and J by 2 bases. DNA for the CDR3: TGTGCTAGTGGTCCGGGACAGGGGGCCACAGATACGCAGTATTTT. It yields the protein CASGPGQGATDTQYF.

J is TRBJ2-7 and V is TRBV24-1; no clear D gene. The V end was cut by 5 bases, the J end by 6 bases, with 13 bases between. Germline loops: CDR1 KGHDR, CDR2 SFDVKD. The CDR3 is 13 residues long. The CDR3 DNA follows: TGTGCCACCAGTGCCTCACCCCCCGCCGAGCAGTACTTC. This codes for CATSASPPAEQYF.

The CDR3 coding sequence is TGTGCCAGCTCACCACCGCAAGGGGCTCCGAACACCGGGGAGCTGTTTTTT. Its translation: CASSPPQGAPNTGELFF. This sequence joins TRBV18 and TRBJ2-2, with D possibly TRBD1 on 5 matching bases. The CDR3 has 17 amino acids. Germline V gene sequence: CDR1 KGHSH, CDR2 LQKENI. The germline V and J ends were trimmed by 0 bases and 0 bases, with 11 bases remaining between them.

This clonotype was seen repeatedly, ten times or more. This sequence joins TRBV5-1 and TRBJ2-7; TRBD2 matches at 8 bases. Looked up from germline, CDR1 is SGHRS and CDR2 is YFSETQ. The CDR3 sequence is 16 residues long. Trimming cost V 0 bases and J 2 bases; bases outside gene matches: 7. The CDR3 protein is CASSLAGSGKTYEQYF. The CDR3, as DNA: TGCGCCAGCAGCTTGGCGGGTAGCGGGAAAACCTACGAGCAGTACTTC.

This chain uses TRBV20-1 with TRBJ2-5; TRBD2 might be the D (6 bases). The CDR3 totals 15 residues. Germline values: CDR1 DFQATT, CDR2 SNEGSKA (reference sequence). V was pared by 3 bases and J by 4 bases, with 18 bases between. The CDR3 nucleotides are TGCAGTGCTAGTTCTCCGGGACTCCCTGGAGAGACCCAGTACTTC. Translated: CSASSPGLPGETQYF.

This chain links TRBV19 with TRBJ2-6; the match to TRBD1 covers 7 bases. This CDR3 spans 18 amino acids. Germline CDR1 reads LNHDA; CDR2 reads SQIVND (reference sequence). V lost 5 bases, J lost 0 bases, and 10 bases stayed unmatched. In nucleotides, the CDR3 is TGTGCCAGTAGTCTCGTACAGGGGATTCCCTCTGGGGCCAACGTCCTGACTTTC. Protein product: CASSLVQGIPSGANVLTF.

This clonotype was recorded at least ten times. The chain combines TRBV7-2 with TRBJ2-3, with 8 nucleotides matching TRBD2. The CDR3 spans 14 residues. V gave up 2 bases and J gave up 8 bases; unmatched junction bases: 6. Per germline, CDR1 SGHTA and CDR2 FQGNSA. The CDR3 protein is CASSLQRETGTQYF. In DNA, the CDR3 is TGTGCCAGCAGCTTACAGCGGGAGACGGGTACGCAGTATTTT.

This clonotype was detected only a few times. V is TRBV6-5 and J is TRBJ2-7; TRBD1 aligns across 10 bases. Trimming cost V 2 bases and J 3 bases; bases outside gene matches: 1. CDR1 and CDR2 (germline): MNHEY, SVGAGI. There are 14 residues in the CDR3. This CDR3 reads CASSYGDRGYEQYF. The CDR3 DNA is TGTGCCAGCAGTTACGGGGACAGGGGCTACGAGCAGTACTTC.

This clonotype was seen only a few times. The chain employs TRBV6-1 and TRBJ1-5; no clear D. Germline V gives CDR1 MNHNS, CDR2 SASEGT. Trimming took 6 bases from V and 11 from J, leaving 14 bases between them. The CDR3 runs 12 residues. The chain's CDR3 is CASSPDGMTQHF. DNA of the CDR3: TGTGCCAGCAGCCCCGACGGAATGACCCAGCATTTT.